This is a list of T cell receptor beta chains from one sample in a study of shared clonotypes between healthy human individuals. Assay: immunoSEQ multiplex PCR; the TCRdb copy retains only in-frame clones and omits some. This table has about 690,000 clones, 90% appearing once. The specimen was memory CD8+ T cells from PBMCs. These TCRs come from a man younger than 35 in good health. Some clones in this sample may be carry-over from other donors' samples. Both conserved end residues are part of each CDR3. Each record gives: J gene, V gene, clone size, D gene, CDR3 protein, CDR3 DNA. D genes are given only for firm matches. Clone size, where shown, is once, few, many, or a class for clones that have expanded.

TRBJ2-5	TRBV9	many	TRBD1	CASSLGQQAWETQYF	TGTGCCAGCAGCTTGGGACAGCAAGCGTGGGAGACCCAGTACTTC
TRBJ1-2	TRBV5-1	few	TRBD1	CASSTRDRYGYTF	TGCGCCAGCAGCACACGGGACAGATATGGCTACACCTTC
TRBJ2-6	TRBV6-5	.	.	CASSPDGNVLTF	TGTGCCAGCAGCCCGGACGGAAACGTCCTGACTTTC
TRBJ2-2	TRBV5-1	.	TRBD2	CASSPWAGADTGELFF	TGCGCCAGCAGCCCTTGGGCGGGAGCGGACACCGGGGAGCTGTTTTTT
TRBJ2-1	TRBV28	.	.	CASSPLRGSYNEQFF	TGTGCCAGCAGTCCCCTGAGGGGCTCCTACAATGAGCAGTTCTTC
TRBJ2-5	TRBV7-9	.	.	CASSIDTTQYF	TGTGCCAGCAGCATTGACACGACCCAGTACTTC
TRBJ1-5	TRBV6-1	.	TRBD1	CASSDLQGSNQPQHF	TGTGCCAGCAGTGACTTACAGGGGAGCAATCAGCCCCAGCATTTT
TRBJ2-6	TRBV30	.	.	CAWSVLGGSGANVLTF	TGTGCCTGGAGTGTACTGGGGGGCTCTGGGGCCAACGTCCTGACTTTC
TRBJ1-2	TRBV29-1	once	TRBD1	CSVSGQTPGDGYTF	TGCAGCGTCTCGGGACAGACCCCGGGAGATGGCTACACCTTC
TRBJ2-7	TRBV7-2	.	.	CASSLVLGEQYF	TGTGCCAGCAGCTTAGTTTTGGGCGAGCAGTACTTC
TRBJ2-6	TRBV9	.	.	CASFSGYKQSRANVLTF	TGTGCCAGCTTCTCTGGGTACAAACAAAGTCGGGCCAACGTCCTGACTTTC
TRBJ2-1	TRBV13	.	TRBD2	CASSFGLAASSYNEQFF	TGTGCCAGCAGCTTCGGACTAGCGGCTAGCTCCTACAATGAGCAGTTCTTC
TRBJ2-2	TRBV28	.	.	CASSLTRNTGELFF	TGTGCCAGCAGTTTGACTAGGAACACCGGGGAGCTGTTTTTT
TRBJ1-3	TRBV27	.	.	CASSPTPPYLSGNTIYF	TGTGCCAGCAGTCCGACTCCCCCCTATCTCTCTGGAAACACCATATATTTT
TRBJ1-2	TRBV11-2	.	.	CASSLLSPLGGYTF	TGTGCCAGCAGCTTACTCTCCCCGTTGGGTGGCTACACCTTC
TRBJ1-2	TRBV7-9	.	.	CASSLAPGNYGYTF	TGTGCCAGCAGCTTAGCGCCCGGGAACTATGGCTACACCTTC
TRBJ2-3	TRBV6-4	.	.	CASRGKLGDTQYF	TGTGCCAGCAGGGGTAAACTGGGAGATACGCAGTATTTT
TRBJ2-2	TRBV7-6	.	.	CAGSLSSSLAGELFF	TGTGCCGGCAGCCTAAGCTCGTCCTTGGCCGGGGAGCTGTTTTTT
TRBJ1-2	TRBV19	.	.	CAIRAPGGYTF	TGTGCCATCCGGGCCCCGGGAGGCTACACCTTC
TRBJ2-7	TRBV7-9	.	.	CASSLERGISYEQYF	TGTGCCAGCAGCTTAGAACGGGGGATCTCCTACGAGCAGTACTTC
TRBJ2-1	TRBV9	.	TRBD2	CASSGRYRVGRDEQFF	TGTGCCAGCAGCGGCCGATACAGGGTCGGGAGGGATGAGCAGTTCTTC
TRBJ1-2	TRBV7-8	.	TRBD1	CASSLAPGGIDYGYTF	TGTGCCAGCAGCTTAGCTCCAGGGGGGATCGACTATGGCTACACCTTC
TRBJ1-3	TRBV27	.	.	CASSSTGISGNTIYF	TGTGCCAGCAGTTCTACAGGGATATCTGGAAACACCATATATTTT
TRBJ1-1	TRBV25-1	once	.	CASSVSTGGTEAFF	TGTGCCAGCAGTGTGTCGACAGGAGGCACTGAAGCTTTCTTT
TRBJ2-6	TRBV27	.	.	CASSSDRTGANVLTF	TGTGCCAGCAGCTCCGACAGAACTGGGGCCAACGTCCTGACTTTC
TRBJ2-3	TRBV7-9	.	TRBD2	CASRHPKASGSFTDTQYF	TGTGCCAGCAGGCATCCGAAGGCTAGCGGGAGTTTTACAGATACGCAGTATTTT
TRBJ2-2	TRBV4-1	.	.	CASSPRRSSGAANTGELFF	TGCGCCAGCAGCCCCCGTCGGTCGTCGGGGGCCGCGAACACCGGGGAGCTGTTTTTT
TRBJ2-3	TRBV27	.	.	CASSLLVQTGTDTQYF	TGTGCCAGCAGTTTACTTGTGCAGACGGGGACAGATACGCAGTATTTT
TRBJ2-4	TRBV19	.	TRBD1	CASSIDRQGTVKNIQYF	TGTGCCAGTAGTATAGATCGACAGGGGACGGTCAAAAACATTCAGTACTTC
TRBJ2-3	TRBV19	.	.	CASSIMTGPDTQYF	TGTGCCAGTAGTATTATGACCGGTCCAGATACGCAGTATTTT